This T cell receptor (beta chain) was captured in a study of shared clonotypes between healthy human individuals. Germline values: CDR1 SGHAT, CDR2 FQDESV (reference sequence). This CDR3 contains 14 residues. Trimming removed 4 bases at V and 0 bases at J, with 10 bases between. Findings and caveats of the study: Larger estimated richness was generally seen in naive subsets than in memory subsets. For naive CD4 cells, around 5.1% of clonotypes were shared across four donors. The diversity represented, both genetic and in exposure history, was limited by few donors.

Worth noting for this clone: Its antigen is unidentified.

The method was immunoSEQ multiplex PCR; TCRdb's version includes in-frame clones alone and lacks a portion of them. The repertoire includes some 2,100,000 clones, approximately 94% of them detected once, and under 2% sits in the top ten. Terminally differentiated effector memory CD45RA+ cells were excluded from the naive CD8 cells, which were CD45RO-negative and positively selected for CCR7. The sequenced sample was naive CD8+ T cells from PBMCs. The source is a man aged 18 to 29 in good health. Some clones in this sample may be carry-over from other donors' samples. V usage is TRBV11-1 and J usage is TRBJ2-7; the D gene could be TRBD1 or TRBD2 (5 bases each). The chain's CDR3 is CASSWDGRSYEQYF. CDR3 DNA sequence: TGTGCCAGCAGCTGGGACGGCCGCTCCTACGAGCAGTACTTC.